Only a few counts were recorded for the clone carrying this T cell receptor beta chain. Its antigen is as yet unknown. The junction and the germline gene differ at one end; a read error may be behind it. TCRdb analysed the reads with MiXCR anew, one entry per CDR3 protein. The table has 7,000 to 9,500 distinct CDR3 sequences, roughly 50% seen once; the top ten hold 73%. This sample is drawn from a study of T cell repertoires in cytomegalovirus infection. Study at large: Public TCR beta signature analysis indicated the presence of both CMV infection and matching HLA type.

Points from the study as a whole: CMV-specific HLA-C-restricted TCR beta clonotypes dominated the ex vivo response.

The CDR3 runs to 16 residues. Sequenced input: PBMCs, sequenced either directly or after in vitro stimulation (not recorded which). This sequence originates from a human donor in good health (CMV status not recorded). Some clones in this sample may be carry-over from other donors' samples. This chain connects TRBV12-3 or TRBV12-4 to TRBJ1-1; perhaps TRBD1 as D (6 bases). CDR3 loop: CASRRRVSKQGTEDFF. CDR3 DNA sequence: TGTGCCAGCAGACGCAGGGTTTCAAAACAGGGCACTGAAGATTTCTTT.